This T cell receptor (beta chain) was profiled in a study of T cells in Graves' hyperthyroidism and ophthalmopathy. Trimming removed 7 bases from V and 6 bases from J; junction bases left unmatched: 16. The CDR3 has 18 amino acids. Germline V gene lookup returns CDR1 SNHLY and CDR2 FYNNEI. TCR beta CDR3 region amplification was performed from RNA transcripts. TCR CDR3 regions were first amplified by RT-PCR with HTBI primers. TCRdb itself ran the multiplex PCR reads through MiXCR, one entry per CDR3 protein. The sample has some 350,000 distinct CDR3 sequences; roughly an eighth are singletons. Enrolled ophthalmopathy patients presented with a Clinical Activity Score of at least 3, a NOSPECS grade of at least 4, and disease duration under 3 months. This clonotype was counted at least ten times.

The TCR comes from a woman aged 40-49 years with Graves' ophthalmopathy. The source material was blood. The chain couples TRBV2 to TRBJ2-2, with 11 bases fitting TRBD2. The CDR3 nucleotides read TGTGCCAGCACTGGCTTGGTACTAGCGGGAGTATTTGCCGGGGAGCTGTTTTTT. Translating gives CASTGLVLAGVFAGELFF.